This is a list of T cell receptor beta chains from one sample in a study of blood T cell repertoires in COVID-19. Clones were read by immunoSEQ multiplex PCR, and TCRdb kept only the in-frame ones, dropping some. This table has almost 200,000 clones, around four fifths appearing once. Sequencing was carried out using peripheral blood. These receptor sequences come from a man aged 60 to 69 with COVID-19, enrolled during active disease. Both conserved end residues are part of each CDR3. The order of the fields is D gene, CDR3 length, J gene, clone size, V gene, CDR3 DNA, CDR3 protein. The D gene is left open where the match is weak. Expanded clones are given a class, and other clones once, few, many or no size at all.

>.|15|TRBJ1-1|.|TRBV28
TGTGCCAGCATCAAACGAGTGGGGGGTAACCCTGAAGCTTTCTTT
CASIKRVGGNPEAFF
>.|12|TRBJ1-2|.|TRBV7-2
TGTGCCAGCAGCTCACAGGGTCCTGGCTACACCTTC
CASSSQGPGYTF
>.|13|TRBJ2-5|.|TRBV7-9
TGTGCCAGCAGCTTAGCGGGGGGAGAGACCCAGTACTTC
CASSLAGGETQYF
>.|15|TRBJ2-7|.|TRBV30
TGTGCCTGGAAGCCTTGGGCGGGCAGGGGAGACGAGCAGTACTTC
CAWKPWAGRGDEQYF
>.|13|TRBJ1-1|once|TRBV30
TGTGCCTGGAGTGTACTCAAGAACACTGAAGCTTTCTTT
CAWSVLKNTEAFF
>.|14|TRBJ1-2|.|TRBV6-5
TGTGCCAGCAGGGGGGAGGGGCTTCTTGAGGGCTACACCTTC
CASRGEGLLEGYTF
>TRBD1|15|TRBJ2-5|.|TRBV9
TGTGCCAGCAGCGACACAGGGGGCTCTTGGGAGACCCAGTACTTC
CASSDTGGSWETQYF
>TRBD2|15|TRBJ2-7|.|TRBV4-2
TGTGCCAGCAGCCAAGGATCGGGAGGAACCTACGAGCAGTACTTC
CASSQGSGGTYEQYF
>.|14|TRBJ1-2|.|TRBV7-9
TGTGCCAGCAGCTTAGCGGAGACGTCCTATGGCTACACCTTC
CASSLAETSYGYTF
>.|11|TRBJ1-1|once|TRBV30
TGTGCCTGGAGTCGGGGAACAGAAGCTTTCTTT
CAWSRGTEAFF
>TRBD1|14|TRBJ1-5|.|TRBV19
TGTGCCAGTAGTATCCGACAGGGGGCTCAGCCCCAGCATTTT
CASSIRQGAQPQHF
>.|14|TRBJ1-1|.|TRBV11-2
TGTGCCAGCAGCTTAAACCGGGGAGGAACTGAAGCTTTCTTT
CASSLNRGGTEAFF
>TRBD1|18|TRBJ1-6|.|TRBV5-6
TGTGCCAGCAGCTCTAAGTTCAGGGGGCGAGTTTCTAATTCACCCCTCCACTTT
CASSSKFRGRVSNSPLHF
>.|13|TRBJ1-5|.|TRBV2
TGTGCCAGCATTGAGGGTTGGGGCCAGCCCCAGCATTTT
CASIEGWGQPQHF
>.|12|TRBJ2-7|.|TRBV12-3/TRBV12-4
TGTGCCAGCAGTTTAGATGTTTCCAAGCAGTACTTC
CASSLDVSKQYF
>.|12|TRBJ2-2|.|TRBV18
TGTGCCAGCTCACCACTAAAAGGGGAGCTGTTTTTT
CASSPLKGELFF
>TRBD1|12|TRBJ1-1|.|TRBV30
TGTGCCTGGCGGACAGGGGGCACTGAAGCTTTCTTT
CAWRTGGTEAFF
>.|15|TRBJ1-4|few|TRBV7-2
TGTGCCAGCAGTTTACAGGGCCCAACTAATGAAAAACTGTTTTTT
CASSLQGPTNEKLFF
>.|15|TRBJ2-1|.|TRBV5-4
TGTGCCAGCAGCTTGGAAGGACAGGGAGGGGTAGGGCAGTTCTTC
CASSLEGQGGVGQFF
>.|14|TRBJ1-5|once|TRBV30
TGTGCCTGGAGTGGCAGGGTGAGCAATCAGCCCCAGCATTTT
CAWSGRVSNQPQHF
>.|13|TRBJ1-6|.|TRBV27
TGTGCCAGCAGTGGGCGCCCTTTTTCACCCCTCCACTTT
CASSGRPFSPLHF
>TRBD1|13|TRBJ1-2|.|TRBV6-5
TGTGCCAGCACGACAGGGCGAGGCTATGGCTACACCTTC
CASTTGRGYGYTF
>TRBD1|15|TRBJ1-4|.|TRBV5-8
TGTGCCAGCAGCTTGATAGCAGGGGGGAGTGAAAAACTGTTTTTT
CASSLIAGGSEKLFF
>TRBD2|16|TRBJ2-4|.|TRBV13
TGTGCCAGCAGCTCCGGACTAGCGGGAGCCAAAAACATTCAGTACTTC
CASSSGLAGAKNIQYF
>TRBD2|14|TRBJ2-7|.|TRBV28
TGTGCCAGCCGCCCCGGACTAGCGGCGTACGAGCAGTACTTC
CASRPGLAAYEQYF
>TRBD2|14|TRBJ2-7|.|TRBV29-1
TGCAGCGTGGCAGGACTAGCGGGAGGTTACGAGCAGTACTTC
CSVAGLAGGYEQYF
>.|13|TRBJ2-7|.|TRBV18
TGTGCCAGCTCACCACCTGGAGGGAACGAGCAGTACTTC
CASSPPGGNEQYF
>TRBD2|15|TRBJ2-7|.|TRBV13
TGTGCCAGCAGCTTGGGGGAGGGAGAAGCCTACGAGCAGTACTTC
CASSLGEGEAYEQYF
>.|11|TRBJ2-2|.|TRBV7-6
TGTGCCAGCAGCCTCGTAGGGGAGCTGTTTTTT
CASSLVGELFF
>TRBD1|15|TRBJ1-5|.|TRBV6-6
TGTGCCAGCAGGTGGGACAGGGGGAGCAATCAGCCCCAGCATTTT
CASRWDRGSNQPQHF
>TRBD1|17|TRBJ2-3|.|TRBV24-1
TGTGCCACCAGTGATTTCGGGGACAGGGGGCCGTTTGATACGCAGTATTTT
CATSDFGDRGPFDTQYF
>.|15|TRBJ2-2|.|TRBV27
TGTGCCAGCAGTTTATCTAGCGGGAACACCGGGGAGCTGTTTTTT
CASSLSSGNTGELFF
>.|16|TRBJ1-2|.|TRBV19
TGTGCCAGTAGTTTCTACCAGGGTCTAACTAACCATGGCTACACCTTC
CASSFYQGLTNHGYTF
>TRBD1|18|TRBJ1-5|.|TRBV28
TGTGCCAGCAGTTTACCCACCCTTATTAACAGGGGGCGTCAGCCCCAGCATTTT
CASSLPTLINRGRQPQHF
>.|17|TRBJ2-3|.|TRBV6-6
TGTGCCAGCAGTCCGACTGGGGGGGCCTATAGCACAGATACGCAGTATTTT
CASSPTGGAYSTDTQYF
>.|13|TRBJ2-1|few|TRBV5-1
TGCGCCAGCAGCTTTCAGGCATACAATGAGCAGTTCTTC
CASSFQAYNEQFF
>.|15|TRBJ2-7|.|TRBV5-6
TGTGCCAGCAGCTCCCGACTCCTTACAGGGCACGAGCAGTACTTC
CASSSRLLTGHEQYF
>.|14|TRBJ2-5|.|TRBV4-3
TGCGCCAGCAGCCAAGATCTTGGCCTAGAGACCCAGTACTTC
CASSQDLGLETQYF